The T cell receptor beta chain described here comes from a study of T cells after yellow fever vaccination. About the study: The SMART-Seq v4 Ultra Low Input method served to prepare the low-cell-number fractions. Study results and caveats: Abundant clonotypes from the bulk population could contaminate FACS-sorted repertoires. Clones from primary vaccination mostly reappeared after the booster (around 96% CD4, approximately 91% CD8).

Germline assignment: CDR1 WSHSY and CDR2 SAAADI. This CDR3 has 15 residues. After removal of 4 bases from V and 4 bases from J, the junction contained 6 bases not matched to a gene. At least ten counts were recorded for this clonotype. Its antigen is unidentified. Researchers made TCR cDNA using 5'RACE template switching, and this step added a universal primer site and UMIs. From the 5' RACE reads, TCRdb called clonotypes with MiXCR, one entry per CDR3 protein. Of around 100,000 distinct CDR3 sequences listed, under 9% were seen once; the top ten hold about 25%. The TCR comes from a young man who received the YFV17D yellow fever vaccine. The material was CD8+ T cells sorted from PBMCs, obtained 45 days after the yellow fever booster vaccination. J is TRBJ2-5 and V is TRBV10-2; 10 nucleotides line up with TRBD2. The CDR3: CASSVGAGGPETQYF. CDR3 DNA: TGCGCCAGCAGTGTAGGAGCGGGAGGGCCAGAGACCCAGTACTTC.